A few counts support the clone carrying this T cell receptor beta chain. The time point denotes: patch test 3, about 24 weeks after DPC sensitization. Indicated treatment: therapeutic diphenylcyclopropenone sensitization with weekly scalp DPC. Blood sampling preceded each patch test application. This sample stems from a study of human T cells and chemical hapten exposure. Study-wide context: Patients additionally received therapeutic doses of diphenylcyclopropenone on the scalp once a week, and this continued throughout the approximately 26-week study.

Trimming cost V 7 bases and J 2 bases, with 15 bases left between them. This CDR3 comprises 15 residues. Germline V lookup: CDR1 LNHDA, CDR2 SQIVND (reference sequence). TCRdb processed the RACE reads anew with MiXCR; each CDR3 protein has one entry. The sample shows some 74,000 distinct CDR3 sequences, 10% to 15% of them seen only once. This TCR was sampled from a woman in her 50s with alopecia areata. Some clones in this sample may be carry-over from other donors' samples. The source material was whole blood, sampled in connection with sensitization to the hapten diphenylcyclopropenone (DPC). The chain carries TRBV19 and TRBJ1-5, with D uncertain. The CDR3 sequence: CASKIGPHGNQPQHF. Written as DNA, the CDR3 is TGTGCCAGTAAAATCGGGCCTCACGGCAATCAGCCCCAGCATTTT.